These 26 T cell receptor beta chains originate from one sample sequenced in a study of PD-1 blockade in classical Hodgkin lymphoma. Following autologous stem cell transplantation, relapse occurred in every patient, and exposure to brentuximab vedotin varied. TCRdb keeps only in-frame clones here, not all; method: immunoSEQ multiplex PCR. The data show fewer than 55,000 clones, almost 90% seen once. The source was peripheral blood mononuclear cells (PBMCs), collected at baseline. The receptors were sampled from a human donor with classical Hodgkin lymphoma.

The chain joins TRBV6-1 to TRBJ1-5; 7 nucleotides align to TRBD1. There are 14 residues in the CDR3. Germline V gene data show CDR1 as MNHNS and CDR2 as SASEGT. V shed 6 bases, J shed 4 bases, and the junction held 6 bases outside the gene matches. The CDR3 DNA follows: TGTGCCAGCAGCTGGACAGGAGGAAATCAGCCCCAGCATTTT. Residues: CASSWTGGNQPQHF.

The chain links TRBV7-9 to TRBJ2-2; TRBD1 agrees at 9 bases. The CDR3 is 17 residues long. Germline trimming cut 4 bases from V and 0 bases from J; bases unmatched to any gene: 6. Germline lookup yields CDR1 SEHNR and CDR2 FQNEAQ (reference sequence). The CDR3 protein is CASSSTGGPANTGELFF. The CDR3 DNA follows: TGTGCCAGCAGCTCAACAGGGGGCCCAGCGAACACCGGGGAGCTGTTTTTT.

By proportion, this clone is medium-sized (0.01 to 0.1%). This sequence joins TRBV19 and TRBJ1-4, with D perhaps TRBD1 (5 bases). The CDR3 spans 14 residues. V dropped 3 bases and J dropped 5 bases, with 10 bases sitting between them. Per the germline V gene, CDR1 is LNHDA and CDR2 is SQIVND (reference sequence). The CDR3: CASSIWDRNEKLFF. CDR3 coding DNA: TGTGCCAGTAGTATTTGGGACCGGAATGAAAAACTGTTTTTT.

This chain connects TRBV28 to TRBJ1-2; 7 nucleotides align to TRBD1. Trimming at V came to 7 bases and at J to 2 bases, leaving 7 bases not matched to a gene. CDR1 MDHEN and CDR2 SYDVKM come from the germline V gene. The length of the CDR3 is 14 residues. The CDR3 nucleotides are TGTGCCAGCACCCCTGACAGGGTAAACTATGGCTACACCTTC. It specifies CASTPDRVNYGYTF.

The rearrangement uses TRBV18 and TRBJ1-2; D is unclear. This CDR3 has 14 amino acids. Trimming removed 5 bases at V and 4 bases at J, with 14 bases between. CDR1 KGHSH and CDR2 LQKENI come from the germline V gene. The CDR3 DNA follows: TGTGCCAGCTCATCGGGGTCCCGGAGCTATGGCTACACCTTC. It encodes CASSSGSRSYGYTF. The entire variable domain, with the rest obtained from reference TRBV18 and TRBJ1-2, is as follows: NAGVMQNPRHLVRRRGQEARLRCSPMKGHSHVYWYRQLPEEGLKFMVYLQKENIIDESGMPKERFSAEFPKEGPSILRIQQVVRGDSAAYFCASSSGSRSYGYTFGSGTRLTVV.

The gene calls are TRBV27 and TRBJ2-3, with 8 positions matching TRBD2. After removal of 3 bases from V and 1 base from J, the junction contained 3 bases not matched to a gene. From germline, CDR1 is MNHEY and CDR2 SMNVEV (reference sequence). The CDR3 is 15 residues long. The CDR3 DNA sequence: TGTGCCAGCAGTTTGCCAGCGGGGGGCACAGATACGCAGTATTTT. It specifies CASSLPAGGTDTQYF.

This chain connects TRBV7-2 to TRBJ1-6; D is unclear. Germline CDR1 SGHTA, CDR2 FQGNSA. The CDR3 sequence is 13 residues long. The ends were cut back, 2 bases at V and 6 bases at J, with 5 bases in the middle. The CDR3 DNA reads as TGTGCCAGCAGCTTACTCCCTAATTCACCCCTCCACTTT. It encodes CASSLLPNSPLHF.

The chain uses TRBV6-1 and TRBJ1-5; D call uncertain. The CDR3 length is 16 residues. Germline V gene lookup returns CDR1 MNHNS and CDR2 SASEGT. Trimming took 3 bases from V and 2 from J, leaving 14 bases between them. CDR3 residues: CASSDGLRPGNQPQHF. CDR3 in DNA: TGTGCCAGCAGTGACGGACTTCGTCCTGGCAATCAGCCCCAGCATTTT.

In this sample, this clone turned up once. The chain employs TRBV5-1 and TRBJ1-1; 9 bases agree with TRBD1. The CDR3 sequence is 16 residues long. The germline V gene has CDR1 SGHRS and CDR2 YFSETQ. V trimming: 4 bases; J trimming: 4 bases; junction bases outside the gene matches: 11. In DNA, the CDR3 is TGCGCCAGCAGCCCACGGGACAGGGCTGTCAGCACTGAAGCTTTCTTT. This gives the protein CASSPRDRAVSTEAFF.

The chain couples TRBV2 to TRBJ2-3; maybe TRBD2 (5 bases). Germline V gives CDR1 SNHLY, CDR2 FYNNEI. This CDR3 comprises 13 residues. V was pared by 6 bases and J by 2 bases, with 9 bases between. CDR3 DNA sequence: TGTGCCAGCAGACCCGGGGACACAGATACGCAGTATTTT. As protein: CASRPGDTDTQYF.

This clone was detected once. The chain links TRBV2 to TRBJ1-1; D is unclear. This CDR3 is 11 amino acids long. Trimming shortened V by 8 bases and J by 1 base, and 5 bases separated the two germline ends. CDR1 SNHLY and CDR2 FYNNEI come from the germline V gene. The CDR3 loop is CASDWNTEAFF. CDR3 nucleotide sequence: TGTGCCAGCGACTGGAACACTGAAGCTTTCTTT.

This chain uses TRBV14 with TRBJ2-1, with 7 bases lining up with TRBD1. Unmatched junction bases numbered 6, after V lost 0 bases and J lost 7 bases. The CDR3 sequence is 15 residues long. Germline CDR1 and CDR2: SGHDN and FVKESK. CDR3 sequence: CASSQDLGTANEQFF. The CDR3 DNA sequence: TGTGCCAGCAGCCAAGATCTTGGGACAGCTAATGAGCAGTTCTTC.

The chain uses TRBV18 and TRBJ2-5; perhaps D is TRBD1 or TRBD2 (6 bases each). Germline V lookup: CDR1 KGHSH, CDR2 LQKENI. V gave up 3 bases and J gave up 0 bases, with 17 bases separating them. The CDR3 length is 17 residues. CDR3 residues: CASSPLPGGGNQETQYF. The CDR3 bases are TGTGCCAGCTCACCCCTACCTGGAGGGGGAAACCAAGAGACCCAGTACTTC.

V usage is TRBV5-1 and J usage is TRBJ2-7, with D possibly matching TRBD1 (6 bases). CDR1 and CDR2 (germline): SGHRS, YFSETQ. The CDR3 covers 12 residues. Trimming cost V 4 bases and J 5 bases, with 10 bases left between them. The CDR3 DNA reads as TGCGCCAGCAGCCCGACAGGTAACGAGCAGTACTTC. This translates into CASSPTGNEQYF.

This clone was counted a single time. This chain links TRBV27 with TRBJ2-3; no firm D call. This CDR3 comprises 18 residues. Germline V gene lookup returns CDR1 MNHEY and CDR2 SMNVEV (reference sequence). Trimming took 4 bases from V and 4 from J, leaving 24 bases between them. CDR3 residues: CASSSDFVTAAWSDTQYF. CDR3 bases: TGTGCCAGCAGTTCTGACTTCGTGACGGCCGCCTGGTCAGATACGCAGTATTTT.

V is TRBV5-4 and J is TRBJ2-7, with 13 bases aligning to TRBD2. From germline, CDR1 is SGHNT and CDR2 YYREEE (reference sequence). The CDR3 sequence is 16 residues long. V lost 4 bases and J lost 6; bases outside the gene matches: 10. In DNA, the CDR3 is TGTGCCAGCAGCCCGGGCGGACTAGCGGGAGTGGGCGAGCAGTACTTC. It yields the protein CASSPGGLAGVGEQYF.

The chain combines TRBV28 with TRBJ2-7, with D hard to call. The germline V gene encodes CDR1 MDHEN and CDR2 SYDVKM. V was clipped by 6 bases and J by 2 bases, with 8 bases between them. This CDR3 spans 12 amino acids. CDR3 coding DNA: TGTGCCAGCAGGTCCGCTCCCTACGAGCAGTACTTC. The encoded protein is CASRSAPYEQYF.

The J gene is TRBJ2-7, the V gene TRBV7-9; perhaps TRBD2 as D (6 bases). Trimming cost V 1 base and J 6 bases, with 13 bases left between them. Per the germline V gene, CDR1 is SEHNR and CDR2 is FQNEAQ (reference sequence). The CDR3 is 14 residues long. As DNA, the CDR3 is TGTGCCAGCAGCTTAGGGAGGGCCCTCGCCGAGCAGTACTTC. This encodes CASSLGRALAEQYF.

The V and J genes are TRBV5-1 and TRBJ2-7, with D perhaps TRBD1 (6 bases). Germline V gene lookup returns CDR1 SGHRS and CDR2 YFSETQ. Trimming took off 0 bases at V and 4 bases at J, with 17 bases between the two ends. The CDR3 loop spans 16 amino acids. CDR3 loop: CASSLVLGTPSYEQYF. CDR3 bases: TGCGCCAGCAGCTTGGTCTTGGGGACACCGTCTTACGAGCAGTACTTC.

J is TRBJ2-3 and V is TRBV11-2; TRBD2 matches 7 bases. Trimming cost V 0 bases and J 2 bases; bases outside gene matches: 2. Germline-derived CDR1 and CDR2 are SGHAT and FQNNGV. CDR3 size: 15 residues. The DNA for the CDR3 is TGTGCCAGCAGCTTAGAGGGACTAACCACAGATACGCAGTATTTT. Encoded protein: CASSLEGLTTDTQYF.

This clone was counted between two and nine times. The J gene is TRBJ2-1, the V gene TRBV5-5; D is unresolved. The germline V gene has CDR1 SGHKS and CDR2 YYEKEE (reference sequence). V lost 1 base to trimming and J lost 6 bases, with 8 bases between them. This CDR3 spans 13 amino acids. The CDR3 is CASSLSQLNEQFF. The CDR3 DNA sequence: TGTGCCAGCAGCTTGTCACAGCTCAATGAGCAGTTCTTC.

The chain employs TRBV6-5 and TRBJ1-2, with D tentatively TRBD1 (5 bases). The CDR3 totals 14 residues. The V gene's germline CDR1 is MNHEY and CDR2 SVGAGI. V was pared by 3 bases and J by 8 bases, with 16 bases between. The CDR3 region is CASSYLGGFYGYTF. The CDR3 nucleotides read TGTGCCAGCAGTTATTTGGGGGGTTTCTACGGCTACACCTTC.

The chain recombines TRBV2 with TRBJ2-2; D is uncertain. V gave up 7 bases and J gave up 7 bases, with 16 bases separating them. Germline CDR1 SNHLY, CDR2 FYNNEI. The CDR3 spans 14 residues. CDR3 protein: CASKRQVKIGELFF. CDR3 sequence (DNA): TGTGCCAGCAAGCGACAAGTTAAGATCGGGGAGCTGTTTTTT. The complete variable domain, with remaining parts taken from reference TRBV2 and TRBJ2-2, reads EPEVTQTPSHQVTQMGQEVILRCVPISNHLYFYWYRQILGQKVEFLVSFYNNEISEKSEIFDDQFSVERPDGSNFTLKIRSTKLEDSAMYFCASKRQVKIGELFFGEGSRLTVL.

The J gene is TRBJ2-7, the V gene TRBV4-1, with 7 bases fitting TRBD1. Per the germline V gene, CDR1 is MGHRA and CDR2 is YSYEKL. V shed 2 bases and J 3 bases; nucleotides not matched to a gene: 4. This CDR3 is built from 14 residues. The CDR3 spells CASSQSDRDYEQYF. The CDR3 region has the DNA TGCGCCAGCAGCCAATCTGACAGGGACTACGAGCAGTACTTC.

The gene calls are TRBV27 and TRBJ2-1; 7 nucleotides align to TRBD1. CDR3 length: 15 residues. Germline CDR1 is MNHEY and CDR2 is SMNVEV (reference sequence). Losses at the gene ends were 5 bases for V and 6 bases for J; bases not matched to a gene: 10. CDR3 loop: CASSLQGRIINEQFF. In DNA, the CDR3 is TGTGCCAGCAGTCTACAGGGGCGAATTATCAATGAGCAGTTCTTC.

The chain employs TRBV9 and TRBJ2-1; unclear D gene. V was clipped by 4 bases and J by 5 bases, with 13 bases between them. Germline V gene sequence: CDR1 SGDLS, CDR2 YYNGEE. This CDR3 contains 14 residues. CDR3 sequence reads: CASSPDQRHNEQFF. The CDR3 nucleotides are TGTGCCAGCAGCCCGGACCAAAGGCACAATGAGCAGTTCTTC.